The sequence of this T cell receptor beta chain was determined in a study of T cells expressing NK-cell markers. Notes on the study in general: The contribution of dominant NKG2C+ clonotypes to CD8+ T cells in about six donors was 1.0-7.0%.

TCRdb reprocessed the 5' RACE reads and keeps a single row for each CDR3 protein, giving no DNA. The specimen's table records about 460,000 distinct CDR3 sequences. As to this clonotype: Its antigen remains unidentified.

Germline CDR1 and CDR2: MNHEY and SVGAGI. The CDR3 is 14 amino acids. The clonotype originates from a woman in her 50s in good health. The sequenced material came from blood T cells: a sorted CD56 or NKG2C T cell subset, CD4+ or CD8+ T cells, or bulk PBMC T cells (not recorded which). V usage is TRBV6-5 and J usage is TRBJ2-5; TCRdb outputs TRBD2, but without DNA this stays unchecked. The CDR3 is CASSYGGVAETQYF.